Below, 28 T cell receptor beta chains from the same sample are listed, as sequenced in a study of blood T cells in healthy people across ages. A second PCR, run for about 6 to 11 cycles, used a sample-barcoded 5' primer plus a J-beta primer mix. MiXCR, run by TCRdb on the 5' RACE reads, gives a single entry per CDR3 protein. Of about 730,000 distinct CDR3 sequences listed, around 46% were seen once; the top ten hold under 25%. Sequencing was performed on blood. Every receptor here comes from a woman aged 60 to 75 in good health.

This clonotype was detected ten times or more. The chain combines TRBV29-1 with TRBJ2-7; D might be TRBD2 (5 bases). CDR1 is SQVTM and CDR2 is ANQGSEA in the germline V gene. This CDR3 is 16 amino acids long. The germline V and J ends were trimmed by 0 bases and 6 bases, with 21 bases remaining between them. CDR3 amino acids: CSVEDLGMDSVREQYF. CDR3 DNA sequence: TGCAGCGTTGAAGATCTAGGGATGGACTCGGTGCGCGAGCAGTACTTC.

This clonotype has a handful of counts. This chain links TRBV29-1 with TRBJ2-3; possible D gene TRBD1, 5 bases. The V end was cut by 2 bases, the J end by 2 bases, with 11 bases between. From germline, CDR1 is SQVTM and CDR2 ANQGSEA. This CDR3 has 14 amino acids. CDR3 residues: CSVEKQEHTDTQYF. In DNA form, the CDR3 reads TGCAGCGTTGAAAAACAGGAGCACACAGATACGCAGTATTTT.

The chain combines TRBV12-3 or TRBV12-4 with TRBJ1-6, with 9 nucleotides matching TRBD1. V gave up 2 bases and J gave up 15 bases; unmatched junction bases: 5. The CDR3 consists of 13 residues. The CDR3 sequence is CASSLRDRAGLHF. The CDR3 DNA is TGTGCCAGCAGTTTACGGGACAGGGCAGGCCTCCACTTT.

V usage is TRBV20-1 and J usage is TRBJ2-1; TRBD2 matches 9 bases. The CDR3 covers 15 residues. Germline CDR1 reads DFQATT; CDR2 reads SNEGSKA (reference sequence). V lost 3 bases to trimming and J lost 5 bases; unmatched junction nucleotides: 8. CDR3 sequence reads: CSASITSGPDNEQFF. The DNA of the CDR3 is TGCAGTGCTAGTATAACTAGCGGGCCCGACAATGAGCAGTTCTTC.

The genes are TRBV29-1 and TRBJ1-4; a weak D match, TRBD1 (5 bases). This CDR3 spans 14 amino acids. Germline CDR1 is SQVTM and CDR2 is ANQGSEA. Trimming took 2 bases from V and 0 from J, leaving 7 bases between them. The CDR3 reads CSVERDPTNEKLFF. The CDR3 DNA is TGCAGCGTTGAACGGGACCCAACTAATGAAAAACTGTTTTTT.

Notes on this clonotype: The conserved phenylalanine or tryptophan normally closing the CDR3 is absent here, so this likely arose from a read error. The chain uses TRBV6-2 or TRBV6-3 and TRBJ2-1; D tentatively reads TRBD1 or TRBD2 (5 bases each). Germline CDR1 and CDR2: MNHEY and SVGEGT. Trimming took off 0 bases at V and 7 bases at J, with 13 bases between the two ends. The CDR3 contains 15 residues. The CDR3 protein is CASSYSGRGANEQFS. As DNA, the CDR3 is TGTGCCAGCAGTTACTCCGGCCGAGGGGCGAATGAGCAGTTCTCC.

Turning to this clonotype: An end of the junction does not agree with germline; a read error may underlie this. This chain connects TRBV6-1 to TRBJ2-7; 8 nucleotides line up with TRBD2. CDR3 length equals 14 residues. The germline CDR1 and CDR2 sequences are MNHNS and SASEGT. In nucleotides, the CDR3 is TGTGCCAGCAGTGAAGTACACGGGAGGGACGAGAAGTACTTC. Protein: CASSEVHGRDEKYF.

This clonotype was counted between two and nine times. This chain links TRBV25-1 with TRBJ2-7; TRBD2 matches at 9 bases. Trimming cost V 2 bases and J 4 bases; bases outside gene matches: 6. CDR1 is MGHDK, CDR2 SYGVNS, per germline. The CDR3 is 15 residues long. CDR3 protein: CASSERDSGGYEQYF. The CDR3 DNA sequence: TGTGCCAGCAGTGAAAGAGATAGCGGGGGATACGAGCAGTACTTC.

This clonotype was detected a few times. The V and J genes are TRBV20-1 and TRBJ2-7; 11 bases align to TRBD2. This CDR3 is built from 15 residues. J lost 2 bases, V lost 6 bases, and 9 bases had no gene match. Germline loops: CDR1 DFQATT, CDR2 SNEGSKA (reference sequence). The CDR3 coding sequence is TGCAGTGCGGAGAGGTCTAGCGGGGGGACCTACGAGCAGTACTTC. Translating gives CSAERSSGGTYEQYF.

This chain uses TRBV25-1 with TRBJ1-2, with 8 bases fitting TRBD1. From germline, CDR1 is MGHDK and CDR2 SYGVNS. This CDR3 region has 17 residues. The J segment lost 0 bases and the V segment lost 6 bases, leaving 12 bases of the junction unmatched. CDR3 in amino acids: CASSTSRDRPSNYGYTF. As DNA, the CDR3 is TGTGCCAGCAGCACTTCCCGGGACAGGCCATCTAACTATGGCTACACCTTC.

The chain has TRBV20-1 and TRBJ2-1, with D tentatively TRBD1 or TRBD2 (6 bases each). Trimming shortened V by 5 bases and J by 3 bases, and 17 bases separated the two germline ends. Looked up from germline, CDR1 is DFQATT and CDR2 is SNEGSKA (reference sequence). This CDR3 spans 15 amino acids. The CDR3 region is CSAPTGPEGYNEQFF. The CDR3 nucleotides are TGCAGTGCTCCCACAGGGCCGGAGGGCTACAATGAGCAGTTCTTC.

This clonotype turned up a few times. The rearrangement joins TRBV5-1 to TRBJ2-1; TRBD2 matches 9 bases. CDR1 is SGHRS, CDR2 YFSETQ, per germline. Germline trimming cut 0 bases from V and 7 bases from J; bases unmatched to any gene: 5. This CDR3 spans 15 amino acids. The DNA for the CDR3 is TGCGCCAGCAGCTTGGTAGCGGGAGTGGGTAATGAGCAGTTCTTC. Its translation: CASSLVAGVGNEQFF.

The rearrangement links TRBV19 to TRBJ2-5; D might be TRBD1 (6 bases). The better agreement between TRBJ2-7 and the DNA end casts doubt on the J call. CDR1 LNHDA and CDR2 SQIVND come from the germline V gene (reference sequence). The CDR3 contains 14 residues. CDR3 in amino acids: CASSTAGTSYEQYF. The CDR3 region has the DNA TGTGCCAGTAGTACCGCCGGGACAAGTTACGAGCAGTACTTC.

The CDR3 loop reads CSVEGWGAGGNEQYF. For the CDR3, the DNA is TGCAGCGTTGAAGGGTGGGGTGCCGGGGGCAATGAGCAGTACTTC. The chain links TRBV29-1 to TRBJ2-1; either TRBD1 or TRBD2 may supply D (6 bases each). The assigned J gene may be wrong: the sequence end matches TRBJ2-7 better. Germline V CDR1 and CDR2: SQVTM, ANQGSEA. This CDR3 spans 15 amino acids.

CDR3 DNA sequence: TGCAGCGTTGGGGGCCAACCTAATGAAAAACTGTTTTTT. Its translation: CSVGGQPNEKLFF. The chain carries TRBV29-1 and TRBJ1-4; D is perhaps TRBD1 (5 bases). The CDR3 is made up of 13 amino acids. In germline, CDR1 is SQVTM, CDR2 ANQGSEA. Trimming shortened V by 4 bases and J by 3 bases, and 9 bases separated the two germline ends.

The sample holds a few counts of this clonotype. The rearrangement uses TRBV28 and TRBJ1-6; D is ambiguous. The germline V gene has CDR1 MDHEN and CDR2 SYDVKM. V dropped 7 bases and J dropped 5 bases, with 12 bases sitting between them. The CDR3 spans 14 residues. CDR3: CASKENLDNSPLHF. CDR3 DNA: TGTGCCAGCAAGGAGAATTTGGATAATTCACCCCTCCACTTT.

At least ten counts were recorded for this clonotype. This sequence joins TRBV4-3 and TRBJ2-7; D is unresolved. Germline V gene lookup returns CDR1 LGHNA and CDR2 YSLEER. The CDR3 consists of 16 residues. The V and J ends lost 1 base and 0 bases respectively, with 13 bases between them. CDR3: CASSQGPRRTSYEQYF. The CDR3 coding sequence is TGCGCCAGCAGCCAAGGACCGAGACGCACCTCCTACGAGCAGTACTTC.

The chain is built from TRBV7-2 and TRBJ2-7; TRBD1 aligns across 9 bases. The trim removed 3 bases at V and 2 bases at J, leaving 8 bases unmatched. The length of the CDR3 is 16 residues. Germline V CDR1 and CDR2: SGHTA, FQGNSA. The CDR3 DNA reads TGTGCCAGCAGCTTGGCGCTGGGACAGGGCGCCTACGAGCAGTACTTC. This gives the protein CASSLALGQGAYEQYF.

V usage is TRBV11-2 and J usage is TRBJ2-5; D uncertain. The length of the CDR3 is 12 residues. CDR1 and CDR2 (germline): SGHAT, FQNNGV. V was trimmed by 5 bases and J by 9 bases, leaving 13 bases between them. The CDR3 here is CASSLPGTAQYF. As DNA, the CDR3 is TGTGCCAGCAGCCTACCAGGAACCGCCCAGTACTTC.

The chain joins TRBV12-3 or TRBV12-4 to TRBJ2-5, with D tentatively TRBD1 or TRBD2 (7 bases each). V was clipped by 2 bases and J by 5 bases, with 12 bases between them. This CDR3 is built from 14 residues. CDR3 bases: TGTGCCAGCAGTTTAATTCAGGGGGGGGAGACCCAGTACTTC. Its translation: CASSLIQGGETQYF.

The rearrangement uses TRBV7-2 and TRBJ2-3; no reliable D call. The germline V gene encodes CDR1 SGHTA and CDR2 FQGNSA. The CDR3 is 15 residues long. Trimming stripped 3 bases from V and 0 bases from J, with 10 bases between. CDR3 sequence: CASSFSPDSTDTQYF. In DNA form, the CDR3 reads TGTGCCAGCAGCTTTAGCCCGGACAGCACAGATACGCAGTATTTT.

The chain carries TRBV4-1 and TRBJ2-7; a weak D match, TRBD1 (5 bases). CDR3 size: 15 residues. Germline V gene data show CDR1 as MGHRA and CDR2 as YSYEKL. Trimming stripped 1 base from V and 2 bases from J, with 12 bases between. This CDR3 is CASSQGVTGTYEQYF. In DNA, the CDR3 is TGCGCCAGCAGCCAAGGTGTCACAGGAACCTACGAGCAGTACTTC.

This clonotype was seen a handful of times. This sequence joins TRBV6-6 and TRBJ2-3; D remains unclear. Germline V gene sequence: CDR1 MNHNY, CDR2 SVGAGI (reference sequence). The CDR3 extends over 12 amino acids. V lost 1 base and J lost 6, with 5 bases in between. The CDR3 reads CASSYFPDTQYF. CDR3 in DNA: TGTGCCAGCAGTTACTTTCCGGATACGCAGTATTTT.

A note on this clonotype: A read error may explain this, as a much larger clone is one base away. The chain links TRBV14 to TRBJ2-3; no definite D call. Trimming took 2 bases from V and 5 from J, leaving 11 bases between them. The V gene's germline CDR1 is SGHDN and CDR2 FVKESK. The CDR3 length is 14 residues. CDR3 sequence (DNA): TGTGCCAGCAGCCAAAAAATGAGGATAGATACGCAGTATTTT. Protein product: CASSQKMRIDTQYF. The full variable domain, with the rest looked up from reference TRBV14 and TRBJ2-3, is EAGVTQFPSHSVIEKGQTVTLRCDPISGHDNLYWYRRVMGKEIKFLLHFVKESKQDESGMPNNRFLAERTGGTYSTLKVQPAELEDSGVYFCASSQKMRIDTQYFGPGTRLTVL.

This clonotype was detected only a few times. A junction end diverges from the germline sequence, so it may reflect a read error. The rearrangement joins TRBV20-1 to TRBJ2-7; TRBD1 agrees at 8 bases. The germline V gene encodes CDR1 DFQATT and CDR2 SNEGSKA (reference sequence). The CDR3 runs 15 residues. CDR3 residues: CSARGPGQVSYEQYF. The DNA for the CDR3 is TGCAGTGCGAGAGGACCGGGACAGGTTTCCTACGAGCAGTACTTC.

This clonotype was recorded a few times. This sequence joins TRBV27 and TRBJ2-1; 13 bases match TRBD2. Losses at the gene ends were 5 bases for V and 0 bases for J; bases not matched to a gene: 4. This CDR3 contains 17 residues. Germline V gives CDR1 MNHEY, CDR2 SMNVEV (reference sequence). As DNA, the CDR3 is TGTGCCAGCAGTCGGAGGACTAGCGGGAGCTCCTACAATGAGCAGTTCTTC. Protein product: CASSRRTSGSSYNEQFF.

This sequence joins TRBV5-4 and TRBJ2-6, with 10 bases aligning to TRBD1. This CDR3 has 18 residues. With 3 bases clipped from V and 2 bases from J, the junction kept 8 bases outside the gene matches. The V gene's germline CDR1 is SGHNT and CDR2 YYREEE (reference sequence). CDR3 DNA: TGTGCCAGCAGCTACTCCGGGACAGGGGTTGCTGGGGCCAACGTCCTGACTTTC. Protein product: CASSYSGTGVAGANVLTF. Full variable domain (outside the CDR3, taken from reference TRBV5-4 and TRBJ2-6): ETGVTQSPTHLIKTRGQQVTLRCSSQSGHNTVSWYQQALGQGPQFIFQYYREEENGRGNFPPRFSGLQFPNYSSELNVNALELDDSALYLCASSYSGTGVAGANVLTFGAGSRLTVL.

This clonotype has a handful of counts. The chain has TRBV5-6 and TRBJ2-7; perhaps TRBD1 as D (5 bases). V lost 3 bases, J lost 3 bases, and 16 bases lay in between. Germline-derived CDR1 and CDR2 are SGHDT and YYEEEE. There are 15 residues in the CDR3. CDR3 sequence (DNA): TGTGCCAGCAGCTATGCCCCCCGACAGCTCTACGAGCAGTACTTC. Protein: CASSYAPRQLYEQYF.